This T cell receptor beta chain derives from a study of cytomegalovirus exposure and HLA in healthy donors. Germline loops: CDR1 ENHRY, CDR2 SYGVKD. The CDR3 contains 13 residues. This clone was detected only once. It was with 60 Vbeta and 13 Jbeta primers that the PCR ran. Measured with immunoSEQ multiplex PCR; TCRdb has only the in-frame clones, and not every one. This table holds about 140,000 clones, approximately 79% found once. Sequenced input: PBMCs. The chain uses TRBV10-3 and TRBJ2-5; weak D call: TRBD2 (6 bases). The better agreement between TRBJ2-7 and the DNA end casts doubt on the J call. The sequence derives from a young man in good health and CMV-seronegative. CDR3 loop: CAISAGEAYEQYF. CDR3 nucleotide sequence: TGTGCCATCAGTGCGGGGGAGGCCTACGAGCAGTACTTC.